This paragraph covers one TCR beta chain sequence. Its antigen is still unknown. CD4+ cell separation produced CD45RA+ naive and CD45RA-negative memory subsets. Clones were read by immunoSEQ multiplex PCR, and TCRdb kept only the in-frame ones, dropping some. This sample has over a million clones, with roughly 95% found just once. This specimen comes from a study of shared clonotypes between healthy human individuals. Study context: Each donor's CD8 memory used one plate, CD8 naive two, each CD4 subset three.

The CDR3 is made up of 13 amino acids. CDR1 and CDR2 (germline): LNHDA, SQIVND (reference sequence). Trimming shortened V by 4 bases and J by 4 bases, and 11 bases separated the two germline ends. Study-wide points: The four-donor shared clonotypes exceeded non-shared clonotypes in generation probability, with non-shared ones scoring lower. Estimated richness was generally greater in naive than memory subsets.

The chain couples TRBV19 to TRBJ2-7; a possible D gene is TRBD2 (5 bases). Input material: naive CD4+ T cells sorted from blood. The subset is: CD45RA+ positively selected. The TCR was taken from a man aged 25-45 years in good health. For the CDR3, the DNA is TGTGCCAGTAGTACCCAACCGGGATACGAGCAGTACTTC. This gives the protein CASSTQPGYEQYF.